The present TCR beta chain was sequenced within a study of blood T cell repertoires in COVID-19. V dropped 1 base and J dropped 3 bases, with 16 bases sitting between them. CDR3 length: 17 residues. The germline CDR1 and CDR2 sequences are SGHDT and YYEEEE. The table came from immunoSEQ multiplex PCR; TCRdb's copy has only in-frame clones and leaves some out. There are under 250,000 clones in the sample; roughly 84% occur only once, and about 3.9% lies in the top ten. This TCR derives from a woman older than 75 with acute or convalescent COVID-19. Sequenced material: peripheral blood. The chain recombines TRBV5-6 with TRBJ1-4; D is possibly TRBD1 (5 bases). The CDR3: CASSLSRSRAANEKLFF. DNA for the CDR3: TGTGCCAGCAGCTTGAGTCGTTCCAGGGCAGCTAATGAAAAACTGTTTTTT.